These 8 T cell receptor beta chains were all obtained from the same sample, sequenced in a study of PD-L1 blockade in urothelial cancer (TCRdb year 2017). Library generation was performed with the immunoSEQ multiplex PCR assay. TCRdb holds this immuneACCESS table with in-frame rearrangements only. Some clones are missing; in checked studies, unresolved V genes explain under half, and the rest has no known cause. This sample lists just under 30,000 clones; about 90% were detected once. The ten largest account for roughly 3.1% of the sample. The sequences come from PBMCs, collected around atezolizumab (anti-PD-L1) treatment. The receptors were sampled from a man aged 50 to 59 with urothelial cancer.

The rearrangement uses TRBV18 and TRBJ2-7; possible D gene TRBD2, 5 bases. Trimming removed 6 bases at V and 6 bases at J, with 21 bases between. Germline CDR1 KGHSH, CDR2 LQKENI. The CDR3 spans 15 residues. CDR3 protein: CASSGRVFPEGEQYF. The CDR3 DNA reads TGTGCCAGCTCCGGCCGTGTGTTCCCTGAGGGCGAGCAGTACTTC.

The chain has TRBV7-9 and TRBJ1-4; perhaps TRBD1 as D (6 bases). The CDR3 is 14 residues long. The germline V gene encodes CDR1 SEHNR and CDR2 FQNEAQ (reference sequence). Trimming stripped 8 bases from V and 4 bases from J, with 14 bases between. CDR3 loop: CASLPDSNNEKLFF. CDR3 nucleotides: TGTGCCAGCCTTCCGGACAGCAATAATGAAAAACTGTTTTTT.

The gene calls are TRBV30 and TRBJ2-5, with 8 nucleotides matching TRBD2. There are 16 residues in the CDR3. CDR1 GTSNPN and CDR2 SVGIG come from the germline V gene (reference sequence). J was trimmed by 3 bases and V by 3 bases; bases with no gene match: 12. This CDR3 reads CAWSPVAGPTKETQYF. DNA for the CDR3: TGTGCCTGGAGCCCGGTAGCGGGGCCTACTAAAGAGACCCAGTACTTC.

The chain combines TRBV2 with TRBJ2-2; 8 bases are a match to TRBD2. Losses at the gene ends were 7 bases for V and 4 bases for J; bases not matched to a gene: 14. This CDR3 spans 17 amino acids. CDR1 and CDR2 from the germline V gene are SNHLY and FYNNEI. The CDR3 is CASTRTGPGLGTGELFF. CDR3 nucleotides: TGTGCCAGCACCCGGACGGGCCCGGGACTAGGCACCGGGGAGCTGTTTTTT.

The chain combines TRBV2 with TRBJ1-2; perhaps TRBD1 as D (5 bases). The V and J ends lost 5 bases and 2 bases respectively, with 9 bases between them. The CDR3 totals 13 residues. Germline loops: CDR1 SNHLY, CDR2 FYNNEI. The CDR3 region has the DNA TGTGCCAGCAGTATGGGGCAGAACTATGGCTACACCTTC. Translating gives CASSMGQNYGYTF.

Only one count was recorded for this clone. V usage is TRBV4-1 and J usage is TRBJ2-2, with TRBD2 as a possible D gene (7 bases). V dropped 4 bases and J dropped 4 bases, with 16 bases sitting between them. Germline CDR1 MGHRA, CDR2 YSYEKL. This CDR3 contains 16 residues. DNA of the CDR3: TGCGCCAGCAGCCGTAATCGGGGGGCGGTCACCGGGGAGCTGTTTTTT. Residues: CASSRNRGAVTGELFF.

The chain uses TRBV19 and TRBJ2-5; D may be TRBD2 (6 bases). The CDR3 spans 12 residues. V shed 10 bases and J shed 4 bases, with 13 bases lying between them. The germline gives CDR1 LNHDA, CDR2 SQIVND (reference sequence). In DNA, the CDR3 is TGTGCCACCAATGGGGGGTCAGAGACCCAGTACTTC. Translated: CATNGGSETQYF.

The chain couples TRBV7-9 to TRBJ2-7, with D perhaps TRBD2 (6 bases). In germline, CDR1 is SEHNR, CDR2 FQNEAQ (reference sequence). The germline V and J ends were trimmed by 2 bases and 3 bases, with 8 bases remaining between them. The CDR3 is 13 residues long. For the CDR3, the DNA is TGTGCCAGCAGCTTACGGCGGGACTACGAGCAGTACTTC. Translating gives CASSLRRDYEQYF.